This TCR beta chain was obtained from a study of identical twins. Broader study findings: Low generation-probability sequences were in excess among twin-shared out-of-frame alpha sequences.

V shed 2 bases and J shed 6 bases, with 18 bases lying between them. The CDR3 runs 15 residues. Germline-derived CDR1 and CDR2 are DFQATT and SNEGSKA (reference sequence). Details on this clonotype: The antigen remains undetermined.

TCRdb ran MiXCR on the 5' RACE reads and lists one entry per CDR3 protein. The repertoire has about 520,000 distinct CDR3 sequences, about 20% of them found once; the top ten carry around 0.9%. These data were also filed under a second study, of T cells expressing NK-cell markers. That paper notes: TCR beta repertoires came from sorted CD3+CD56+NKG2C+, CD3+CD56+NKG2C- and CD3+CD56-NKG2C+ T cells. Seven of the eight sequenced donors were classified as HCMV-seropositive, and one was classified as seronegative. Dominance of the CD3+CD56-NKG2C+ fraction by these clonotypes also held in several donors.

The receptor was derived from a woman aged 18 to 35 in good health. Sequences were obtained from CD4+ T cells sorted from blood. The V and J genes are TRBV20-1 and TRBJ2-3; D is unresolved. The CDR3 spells CSARNAKTKSDTQYF. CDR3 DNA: TGCAGTGCTAGAAACGCTAAAACCAAGTCCGATACGCAGTATTTT.